This TCR beta chain came from a study of human T cells and chemical hapten exposure. As for the study in general: The use of 2% DPC on approximately 2 cm by approximately 2 cm of upper inner arm skin constituted sensitization. The patch tests put 0.01% DPC on the skin of the upper back and were read 6 days later.

TCRdb fed the RACE reads into MiXCR, producing one record per CDR3 protein. The sample has 150,000 to 200,000 distinct CDR3 sequences; about a fifth are singletons. Time point specified: patch test 1, 2 weeks after DPC sensitization. This sample's treatment: therapeutic diphenylcyclopropenone sensitization with weekly scalp DPC. Remarks on this clonotype: What it binds is unknown.

The V end was cut by 6 bases, the J end by 2 bases, with 17 bases between. Germline lookup yields CDR1 DFQATT and CDR2 SNEGSKA (reference sequence). The CDR3 is 14 amino acids. General study results and limits: Counts of expanded TCRs at PT1 were positively correlated with patch test score. Sensitization with DPC brought no change to TCRs above 1 in 1000 in frequency.

The input for sequencing was whole blood, taken in connection with sensitization to the hapten diphenylcyclopropenone (DPC). The chain links TRBV20-1 to TRBJ2-7, with D tentatively TRBD2 (5 bases). The sequence came from a woman aged 45-65 years with alopecia areata. Some clones in this sample may be carry-over from other donors' samples. The CDR3 region is CSAISRAVTYEQYF. In DNA form, the CDR3 reads TGCAGTGCCATCTCGAGGGCCGTTACCTACGAGCAGTACTTC.